One sample yielded the 28 T cell receptor beta chains listed below, sequenced in a study of T-cell memory formation after mild COVID-19. TCRdb processed the 5' RACE reads anew with MiXCR; each CDR3 protein has one entry. Of over 300,000 distinct CDR3 sequences listed, 20% to 25% are singletons. The sequencing sample was made of PBMCs or a T cell subset sorted from them (not recorded which). All receptors come from a man between 18 and 35 years old who had mild COVID-19 (a few samples of this study predate the infection). Cell type and time point are not known.

In this sample, this clonotype turned up many times. V is TRBV28 and J is TRBJ2-7; 7 positions match TRBD1. The CDR3 runs to 12 residues. Trimming took 4 bases from V and 4 from J; bases not matched to a gene: 1. Looked up from germline, CDR1 is MDHEN and CDR2 is SYDVKM. The CDR3 DNA follows: TGTGCCAGCAGTTGGGACAGATACGAGCAGTACGTC. Its translation is CASSWDRYEQYV.

The CDR3 bases are TGCGCCAGCCAAGAAGCAGGCACAGATACGCAGTATTTT. Translating it yields CASQEAGTDTQYF. This chain uses TRBV10-1 with TRBJ2-3; unclear D gene. This CDR3 is built from 13 residues. Germline CDR1 WNHNN, CDR2 SYGVQD (reference sequence). Trimming removed 8 bases from V and 1 base from J, with 10 bases in between.

This rearrangement joins TRBV20-1 to TRBJ2-5; D unclear. CDR1 is DFQATT, CDR2 SNEGSKA, per germline (reference sequence). Trimming removed 2 bases at V and 1 base at J, with 14 bases between. The CDR3 runs 15 residues. The CDR3 bases are TGCAGTGCTAGAAATCAGAGGATAGGCCAAGAGACCCAGTACTTC. This translates into CSARNQRIGQETQYF.

This sequence joins TRBV6-2 or TRBV6-3 and TRBJ2-7; TRBD1 aligns across 7 bases. Germline lookup yields CDR1 MNHEY and CDR2 SVGEGT. The length of the CDR3 is 14 residues. V was pared by 3 bases and J by 1 base, with 3 bases of the junction left unmatched. The CDR3 loop reads CASSYPGQSYEQYF. The CDR3 coding sequence is TGTGCCAGCAGTTATCCGGGACAGTCCTACGAGCAGTACTTC.

This clonotype appeared a few times. The chain couples TRBV29-1 to TRBJ1-1; D unclear. V was pared by 7 bases and J by 0 bases, with 3 bases between. Germline values: CDR1 SQVTM, CDR2 ANQGSEA. CDR3 length: 10 amino acids. The CDR3 coding sequence is TGCAGCGGTGTGAACACTGAAGCTTTCTTT. Its translation is CSGVNTEAFF.

This clonotype was seen many times. The genes are TRBV21-1 and TRBJ2-7; the D segment call TRBD1 is taken from the table without a DNA check. TRBV21-1 is listed as a pseudogene. CDR3 size: 16 residues. CDR3 DNA: TGTGCCAGCAGCAAAGCCTCCAGGGGCCGCTTAGGCGAGCAGTACGTC. Protein: CASSKASRGRLGEQYV.

The chain has TRBV7-2 and TRBJ2-3; D uncertain. Germline V gene data show CDR1 as SGHTA and CDR2 as FQGNSA. This CDR3 region has 12 residues. Trimming took 2 bases from V and 7 from J, leaving 7 bases between them. The CDR3 coding sequence is TGTGCCAGCAGCTTACAGGAGCATACGCAGTATTTT. Translation: CASSLQEHTQYF.

On this clonotype itself: A read error may produce the germline difference seen at one junction end. The chain has TRBV5-4 and TRBJ1-1; no clear D. Per germline, CDR1 SGHNT and CDR2 YYREEE (reference sequence). CDR3 length: 12 amino acids. The CDR3 here is CASSRADTEAFF. The CDR3 DNA reads as TGTGCCAGCAGCCGGGCTGACACAGAAGCTTTCTTT.

J is TRBJ1-5 and V is TRBV6-5; possibly TRBD1 for D (6 bases). V lost 2 bases and J lost 5, with 7 bases in between. The CDR3 extends over 13 amino acids. Germline CDR1 is MNHEY and CDR2 is SVGAGI. CDR3 amino acids: CASSYNRDQPQHF. Here the CDR3 DNA reads TGTGCCAGCAGTTACAACAGGGATCAGCCCCAGCATTTT.

V gene TRBV7-6 combines with J gene TRBJ2-7; the D is unclear. Germline V gene data show CDR1 as SGHVS and CDR2 as FNYEAQ. V lost 0 bases to trimming and J lost 1 base, with 7 bases between them. CDR3 length equals 14 residues. As DNA, the CDR3 is TGTGCCAGCAGCTTAGCGTTCACGTCCTACGAGCAGTACTTC. This codes for CASSLAFTSYEQYF. Drawing the rest from reference TRBV7-6 and TRBJ2-7, the complete variable domain is GAGVSQSPRYKVTKRGQDVALRCDPISGHVSLYWYRQALGQGPEFLTYFNYEAQQDKSGLPNDRFSAERPEGSISTLTIQRTEQRDSAMYRCASSLAFTSYEQYFGPGTRLTVT.

The rearrangement links TRBV10-3 to TRBJ2-5, with a weak D call TRBD2 (5 bases). Trimming pared 6 bases from V and 4 bases from J, leaving 21 bases between. The germline CDR1 and CDR2 sequences are ENHRY and SYGVKD. The CDR3 runs 16 residues. The CDR3 coding sequence is TGTGCCATCAGCCGTAATGCCGGGGTTAGAGGAGAGACCCAGTACTTC. This sequence encodes CAISRNAGVRGETQYF.

This chain uses TRBV4-1 with TRBJ1-6, with TRBD1 identical over 9 bases. Losses at the gene ends were 0 bases for V and 10 bases for J; bases not matched to a gene: 4. The CDR3 spans 15 residues. From germline, CDR1 is MGHRA and CDR2 YSYEKL. CDR3 residues: CASSQDGTGKSPLHF. The CDR3 DNA reads TGCGCCAGCAGCCAAGATGGGACAGGGAAATCACCCCTCCACTTT.

There are a few counts of this clonotype. CDR3 sequence: CASSLQAGKSSGANVLTF. CDR3 bases: TGTGCCAGCAGTTTACAAGCAGGGAAGAGCTCTGGGGCCAACGTCCTGACTTTC. The V call is TRBV12-3 or TRBV12-4, the J call TRBJ2-6; possible D gene TRBD1, 5 bases. With 2 bases removed from V and 0 bases from J, the gap between germline ends came to 14 bases. This CDR3 contains 18 residues.

The genes are TRBV2 and TRBJ2-1; maybe TRBD2 (5 bases). The germline V gene encodes CDR1 SNHLY and CDR2 FYNNEI. Trimming left V 10 bases short and J 7 bases short, with 14 bases between. The CDR3 runs 12 residues. The CDR3 sequence is CATRTVFNEQFF. DNA for the CDR3: TGTGCCACCAGGACTGTGTTTAATGAGCAGTTCTTC.

The chain carries TRBV3-1 and TRBJ1-2; the match to TRBD1 covers 7 bases. This CDR3 spans 13 amino acids. J gave up 8 bases and V 3 bases, and 6 bases lay outside the gene matches. The germline V gene has CDR1 LGHDT and CDR2 YNNKEL (reference sequence). This CDR3 is CASSQRGGAGYTF. The CDR3 DNA follows: TGTGCCAGCAGCCAGCGAGGGGGCGCAGGCTACACCTTC.

The rearrangement uses TRBV6-1 and TRBJ1-2; D is uncertain. Germline V gene sequence: CDR1 MNHNS, CDR2 SASEGT. Trimming took off 7 bases at V and 7 bases at J, with 13 bases between the two ends. The CDR3 contains 12 residues. The CDR3 protein is CASTSWRSGYTF. DNA of the CDR3: TGTGCCAGCACCTCGTGGCGTTCTGGCTACACCTTC.

This clonotype was seen only a few times. J is TRBJ1-4 and V is TRBV7-2; D remains unclear. The CDR3 covers 13 residues. The germline CDR1 and CDR2 sequences are SGHTA and FQGNSA. V lost 5 bases and J 5 bases, leaving 9 bases between the germline ends. The CDR3 DNA follows: TGTGCCAGCAGCCCCCACAGCAATGAAAAACTGTTTTTT. Translated, it gives CASSPHSNEKLFF.

This clonotype was observed at least ten times. The gene calls are TRBV7-2 and TRBJ2-7, with 7 nucleotides matching TRBD1. CDR1 SGHTA and CDR2 FQGNSA come from the germline V gene. This CDR3 contains 14 residues. V dropped 4 bases and J dropped 4; count of bases not matched to a gene: 7. The CDR3 DNA reads as TGTGCCAGCAGCTCAGGGGGTCCCTCTTACGAGCAGTACTTC. Amino acids: CASSSGGPSYEQYF. The complete variable domain, with remaining parts taken from reference TRBV7-2 and TRBJ2-7, reads GAGVSQSPSNKVTEKGKDVELRCDPISGHTALYWYRQSLGQGLEFLIYFQGNSAPDKSGLPSDRFSAERTGGSVSTLTIQRTQQEDSAVYLCASSSGGPSYEQYFGPGTRLTVT.

This clonotype has a count of ten or more. The chain uses TRBV5-1 and TRBJ2-1; D is tentatively TRBD1 or TRBD2 (5 bases each). In germline, CDR1 is SGHRS, CDR2 YFSETQ. The CDR3 runs to 15 residues. V lost 4 bases, J lost 0 bases, and 11 bases lay in between. This chain's CDR3 is CASSPLGGSYNEQFF. For the CDR3, the DNA is TGCGCCAGCAGCCCCCTTGGGGGCTCCTACAATGAGCAGTTCTTC. Based on the CDR3 plus reference TRBV5-1 and TRBJ2-1, the full variable domain is KAGVTQTPRYLIKTRGQQVTLSCSPISGHRSVSWYQQTPGQGLQFLFEYFSETQRNKGNFPGRFSGRQFSNSRSEMNVSTLELGDSALYLCASSPLGGSYNEQFFGPGTRLTVL.

V gene TRBV5-6 combines with J gene TRBJ2-5, with D possibly matching TRBD2 (7 bases). There are 15 residues in the CDR3. V was clipped by 4 bases and J by 5 bases, with 18 bases between them. Germline lookup yields CDR1 SGHDT and CDR2 YYEEEE. Written as DNA, the CDR3 is TGTGCCAGCAGCGGGGGGGGGCGCTTAGGGGAGACCCAGTACTTC. Its protein product is CASSGGGRLGETQYF.

This chain uses TRBV7-9 with TRBJ1-1; D is uncertain. The germline V gene encodes CDR1 SEHNR and CDR2 FQNEAQ (reference sequence). With 4 bases removed from V and 4 bases from J, the gap between germline ends came to 19 bases. The CDR3 length is 16 residues. This chain's CDR3 is CASSSGRARGSTEAFF. The CDR3 DNA follows: TGTGCCAGCAGCTCCGGACGGGCTCGTGGTAGCACTGAAGCTTTCTTT.

In nucleotides, the CDR3 is TGTGCCACCAGCGGGGGGACCTCGGCCGTAGATGGCTACACCTTC. As protein: CATSGGTSAVDGYTF. The chain joins TRBV15 to TRBJ1-2; tentatively, D is TRBD1 (5 bases). The CDR3 length is 15 residues. V lost 5 bases and J 6 bases, leaving 19 bases between the germline ends. The germline CDR1 and CDR2 sequences are LNHNV and YYDKDF (reference sequence).

The chain has TRBV2 and TRBJ2-3; D not resolved. Germline-derived CDR1 and CDR2 are SNHLY and FYNNEI. V was shortened by 5 bases and J by 8 bases, with 11 bases between the two germline ends. There are 12 residues in the CDR3. CDR3 bases: TGTGCCAGCAGTCAAGGGCACCCTACGCAGTATTTT. This sequence encodes CASSQGHPTQYF.

The gene calls are TRBV29-1 and TRBJ1-1; 7 bases are a match to TRBD1. The junction had 5 bases not matched to a gene; V was cut back by 4 bases and J by 0 bases. Germline V gives CDR1 SQVTM, CDR2 ANQGSEA. This CDR3 contains 14 residues. CDR3 sequence reads: CSVGGTDMNTEAFF. The DNA of the CDR3 is TGCAGCGTTGGGGGGACAGACATGAACACTGAAGCTTTCTTT.

In its sample, this clonotype was seen a few times. This sequence joins TRBV4-1 and TRBJ2-3, with D uncertain. Per the germline V gene, CDR1 is MGHRA and CDR2 is YSYEKL. V was shortened by 3 bases and J by 2 bases, with 6 bases between the two germline ends. This CDR3 has 13 residues. Here the CDR3 reads CASSQGLTDTQYF. In nucleotides, the CDR3 is TGCGCCAGCAGCCAGGGCCTCACAGATACGCAGTATTTT.

The chain carries TRBV5-1 and TRBJ2-7; D unresolved. The CDR3 covers 14 residues. In germline, CDR1 is SGHRS, CDR2 YFSETQ. V was clipped by 2 bases and J by 2 bases, with 11 bases between them. The CDR3 is CASSLGPTTYEQYV. CDR3 nucleotides: TGCGCCAGCAGCTTAGGGCCAACTACCTACGAGCAGTACGTC.

A few counts support this clonotype. This chain uses TRBV4-1 with TRBJ2-1; maybe TRBD1 (6 bases). From germline, CDR1 is MGHRA and CDR2 YSYEKL. This CDR3 spans 15 amino acids. The V and J ends lost 1 base and 5 bases respectively, with 12 bases between them. The CDR3 DNA is TGCGCCAGCAGCCAAGTTGGCAGGGGTAACAATGAGCAGTTCTTC. This codes for CASSQVGRGNNEQFF.

This clonotype was seen more than once but under ten times. The chain has TRBV10-3 and TRBJ1-5; D is undetermined. CDR3 length: 15 amino acids. The V gene lost 2 bases and the J gene lost 7 bases, with 15 bases spanning the gap. Germline CDR1 and CDR2: ENHRY and SYGVKD. This chain's CDR3 is CAISEIRSFSQPQHF. CDR3 coding DNA: TGTGCCATCAGTGAGATTAGGAGTTTTTCCCAGCCCCAGCATTTT.